This TCR beta chain appears in the sequencing data of a study of control samples from healthy donors and cancer patients (dated by TCRdb to the early 2020s). Including the terminal cysteine and phenylalanine, the CDR3 comprises 13 residues. Left in the record is the CDR3 DNA by itself, 39 bases read in frame from the first base. CDR1 and CDR2 (SGHRS, YFSETQ) derive from the germline V gene. The junction carries 8 bases between V and J, which are trimmed by 4 bases and 0 bases respectively. Library preparation was by the immunoSEQ multiplex PCR assay. Entries here come from immuneACCESS through TCRdb and include only in-frame sequences with V and J called. Some clones fail to appear in such tables; in the studies checked, an unresolved V gene covers under half of the shortfall, and the cause of the remainder is unknown. Here the sample has around 94,000 clones; 92% occur a single time. The ten largest clones capture 2.5% of the sample.

On this clone itself: Its antigen specificity is not known. No clone much larger than this one lies a single base away; base qualities are absent.

The sequenced sample was blood. This receptor chain uses TRBV5-1 and TRBJ2-7, with no D gene named confidently. This sequence was found in a woman under 30 in good health. The nucleotide sequence reads as follows: TGCGCCAGCAGCCCGCCCAGCTCCTACGAGCAGTACTTC. This translates into CASSPPSSYEQYF. The variable domain in full, with residues beyond the CDR3 obtained from the reference TRBV5-1 and TRBJ2-7 genes, is KAGVTQTPRYLIKTRGQQVTLSCSPISGHRSVSWYQQTPGQGLQFLFEYFSETQRNKGNFPGRFSGRQFSNSRSEMNVSTLELGDSALYLCASSPPSSYEQYFGPGTRLTVT.